Reported below is one TCR beta chain. Per the germline V gene, CDR1 is SGHDT and CDR2 is YYEEEE. CDR3 length equals 15 residues. Trimming stripped 2 bases from V and 0 bases from J, with 10 bases between. TCRdb recomputed calls from the 5' RACE reads with MiXCR, one row per CDR3 protein. This table has several thousand distinct CDR3 sequences, more than 65% appearing once. The chain recombines TRBV5-6 with TRBJ2-3; unclear D gene. This clonotype originated in a female donor with breast cancer. The sequenced sample consisted of naive CD4+ T cells sorted from blood. Specified subset: naive CD4+ T cells, CD4+CD45RA+CD25-. The CDR3 DNA is TGTGCCAGCAGCTTTAGGCTATCTAGCACAGATACGCAGTATTTT. Its translation is CASSFRLSSTDTQYF.